This entry is about one T cell receptor beta chain. Its antigen is unknown. The sample belongs to a study of T cells in Graves' hyperthyroidism and ophthalmopathy. RNA transcripts served as the template for amplifying TCR beta CDR3 regions. A set of HTBI primers served as the primers for a first-round RT-PCR of the TCR CDR3. TCRdb called the multiplex PCR reads again in MiXCR, with one record for every CDR3 protein. The table shows 600,000 to 650,000 distinct CDR3 sequences, with 15% to 20% occurring only once. Patients were excluded for uncontrolled infection, other autoimmune disease, pregnancy or lactation. Diagnoses were made from clinical symptoms, serum measures (thyroxine and TRAb), thyroid ultrasound and orbital computed tomography. Study-wide points: Most thyroid clonotypes with frequency above 0.001 were detected in blood. In simple terms, a model built on 13 V-J features told ophthalmopathy apart from stable hyperthyroidism.

Germline CDR1 is SGDLS and CDR2 is YYNGEE. CDR3 length equals 14 residues. Trimming took 6 bases from V and 7 from J; bases not matched to a gene: 9. This TCR was sampled from a woman aged 25 to 39 with Graves' hyperthyroidism. The material sequenced was blood. The V gene is TRBV9, the J gene TRBJ2-1, with 8 bases lining up with TRBD2. CDR3 in amino acids: CASTGGDLVNEQFF. The CDR3 DNA is TGTGCCAGCACCGGGGGGGACCTCGTGAATGAGCAGTTCTTC.